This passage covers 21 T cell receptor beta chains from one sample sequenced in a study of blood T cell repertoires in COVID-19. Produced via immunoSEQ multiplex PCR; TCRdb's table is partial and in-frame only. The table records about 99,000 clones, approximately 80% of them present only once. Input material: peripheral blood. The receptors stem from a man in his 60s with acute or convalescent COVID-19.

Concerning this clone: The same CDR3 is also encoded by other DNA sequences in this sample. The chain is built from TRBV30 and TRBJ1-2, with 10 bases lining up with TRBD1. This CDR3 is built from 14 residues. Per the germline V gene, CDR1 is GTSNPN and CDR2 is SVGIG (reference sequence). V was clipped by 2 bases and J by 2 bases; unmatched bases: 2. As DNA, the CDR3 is TGTGCCTGGAGTCCGGACAGGGGGAACTATGGCTACACCTTC. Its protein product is CAWSPDRGNYGYTF. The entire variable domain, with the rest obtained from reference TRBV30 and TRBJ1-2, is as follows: SQTIHQWPATLVQPVGSPLSLECTVEGTSNPNLYWYRQAAGRGLQLLFYSVGIGQISSEVPQNLSASRPQDRQFILSSKKLLLSDSGFYLCAWSPDRGNYGYTFGSGTRLTVV.

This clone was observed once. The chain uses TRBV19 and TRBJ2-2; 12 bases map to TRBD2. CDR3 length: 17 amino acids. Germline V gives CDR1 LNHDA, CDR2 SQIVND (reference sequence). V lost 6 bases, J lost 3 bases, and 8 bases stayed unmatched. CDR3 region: CASRPTSGRLYTGELFF. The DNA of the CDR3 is TGTGCCAGTAGACCAACTAGCGGGAGGCTTTACACCGGGGAGCTGTTTTTT.

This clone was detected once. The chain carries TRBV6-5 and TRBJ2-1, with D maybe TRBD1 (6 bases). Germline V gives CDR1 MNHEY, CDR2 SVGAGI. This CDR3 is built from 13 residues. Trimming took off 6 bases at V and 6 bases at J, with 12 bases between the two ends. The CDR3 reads CASSRTVGNEQFF. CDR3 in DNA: TGTGCCAGCAGCCGGACAGTAGGCAATGAGCAGTTCTTC.

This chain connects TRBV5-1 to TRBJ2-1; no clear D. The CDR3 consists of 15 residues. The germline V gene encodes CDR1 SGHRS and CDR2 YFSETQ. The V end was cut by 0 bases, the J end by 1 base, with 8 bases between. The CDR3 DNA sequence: TGCGCCAGCAGCTTGGCCAGGCAATCCTACAATGAGCAGTTCTTC. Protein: CASSLARQSYNEQFF.

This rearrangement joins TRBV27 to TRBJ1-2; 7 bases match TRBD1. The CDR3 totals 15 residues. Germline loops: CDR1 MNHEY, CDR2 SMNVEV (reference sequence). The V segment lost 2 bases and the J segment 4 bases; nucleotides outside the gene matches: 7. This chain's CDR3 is CASSLTGRGIYGYTF. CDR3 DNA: TGTGCCAGCAGTTTAACCGGCAGGGGGATCTATGGCTACACCTTC.

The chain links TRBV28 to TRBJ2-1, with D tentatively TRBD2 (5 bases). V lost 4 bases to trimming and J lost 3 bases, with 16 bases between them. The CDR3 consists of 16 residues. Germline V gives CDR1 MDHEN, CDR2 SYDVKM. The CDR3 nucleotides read TGTGCCAGCAGTTCCTTGACTATCAGAAACTACAATGAGCAGTTCTTC. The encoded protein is CASSSLTIRNYNEQFF. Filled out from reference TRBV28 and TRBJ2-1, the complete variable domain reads DVKVTQSSRYLVKRTGEKVFLECVQDMDHENMFWYRQDPGLGLRLIYFSYDVKMKEKGDIPEGYSVSREKKERFSLILESASTNQTSMYLCASSSLTIRNYNEQFFGPGTRLTVL.

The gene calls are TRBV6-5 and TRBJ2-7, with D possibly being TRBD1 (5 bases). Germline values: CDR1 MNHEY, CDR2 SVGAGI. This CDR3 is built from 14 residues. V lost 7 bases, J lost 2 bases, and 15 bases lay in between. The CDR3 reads CASNGHGLTYEQYF. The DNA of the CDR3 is TGTGCCAGCAACGGACACGGCCTAACCTACGAGCAGTACTTC.

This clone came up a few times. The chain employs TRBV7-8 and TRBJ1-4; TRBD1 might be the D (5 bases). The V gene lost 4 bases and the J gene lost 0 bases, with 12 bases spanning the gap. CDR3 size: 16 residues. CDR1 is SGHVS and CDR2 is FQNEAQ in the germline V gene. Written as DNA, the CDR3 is TGTGCCAGCAGCTCCGCCGCAGGGACAACTAATGAAAAACTGTTTTTT. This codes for CASSSAAGTTNEKLFF.

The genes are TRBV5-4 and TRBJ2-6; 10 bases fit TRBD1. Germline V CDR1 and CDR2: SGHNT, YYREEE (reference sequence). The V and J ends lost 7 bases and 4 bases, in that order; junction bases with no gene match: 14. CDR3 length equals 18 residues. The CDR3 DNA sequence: TGTGCCAGCTTCGACAGGGGGCGCGAAATGTCGGGGGCCAACGTCCTGACTTTC. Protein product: CASFDRGREMSGANVLTF.

The DNA for the CDR3 is TGTGCCACCGCAACAGGGGGCCCTGAAGCTTTCTTT. Its protein product is CATATGGPEAFF. The J gene is TRBJ1-1, the V gene TRBV25-1, with 9 bases identical to TRBD1. The CDR3 has 12 residues. Germline CDR1 MGHDK, CDR2 SYGVNS. The junction had 6 bases not matched to a gene; V was cut back by 10 bases and J by 6 bases.

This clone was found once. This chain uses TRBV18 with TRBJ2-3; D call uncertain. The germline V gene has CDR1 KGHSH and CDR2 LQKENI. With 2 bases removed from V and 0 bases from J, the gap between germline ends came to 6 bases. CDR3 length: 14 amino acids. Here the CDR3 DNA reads TGTGCCAGCTCACCAATGGAGAGCACAGATACGCAGTATTTT. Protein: CASSPMESTDTQYF.

DNA for the CDR3: TGTGCCAGCAGCAGGGCCCTAGCGGGAGTTGAGCAGTACTTC. Protein: CASSRALAGVEQYF. This sequence joins TRBV6-5 and TRBJ2-7; 10 bases agree with TRBD2. V was clipped by 6 bases and J by 7 bases; unmatched bases: 9. Germline CDR1 MNHEY, CDR2 SVGAGI. CDR3 size: 14 residues.

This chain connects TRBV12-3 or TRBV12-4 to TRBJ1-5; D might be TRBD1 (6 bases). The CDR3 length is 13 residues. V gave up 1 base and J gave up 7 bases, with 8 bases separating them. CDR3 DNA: TGTGCCAGCAGTTTAGGGGGGCGGCAGCCCCAGCATTTT. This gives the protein CASSLGGRQPQHF.

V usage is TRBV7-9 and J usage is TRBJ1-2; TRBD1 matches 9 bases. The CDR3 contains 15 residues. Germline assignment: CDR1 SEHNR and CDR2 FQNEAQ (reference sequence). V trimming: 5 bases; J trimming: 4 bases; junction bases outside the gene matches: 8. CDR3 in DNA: TGTGCCAGCAGCCCGACAGGGGGGATCGCCTATGGCTACACCTTC. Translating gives CASSPTGGIAYGYTF.

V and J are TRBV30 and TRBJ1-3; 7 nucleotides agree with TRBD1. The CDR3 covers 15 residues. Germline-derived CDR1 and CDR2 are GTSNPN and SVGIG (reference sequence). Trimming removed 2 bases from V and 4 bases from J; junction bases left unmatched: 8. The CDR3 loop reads CAWSWGQFQGNTIYF. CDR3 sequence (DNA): TGTGCCTGGAGTTGGGGACAGTTTCAGGGAAACACCATATATTTT.

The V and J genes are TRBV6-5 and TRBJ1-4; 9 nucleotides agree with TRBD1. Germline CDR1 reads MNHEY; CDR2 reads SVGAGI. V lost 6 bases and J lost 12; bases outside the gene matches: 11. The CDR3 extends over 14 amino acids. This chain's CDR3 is CASRKGQGPLQLFF. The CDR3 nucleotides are TGTGCCAGCAGAAAGGGACAGGGCCCGCTACAACTGTTTTTT.

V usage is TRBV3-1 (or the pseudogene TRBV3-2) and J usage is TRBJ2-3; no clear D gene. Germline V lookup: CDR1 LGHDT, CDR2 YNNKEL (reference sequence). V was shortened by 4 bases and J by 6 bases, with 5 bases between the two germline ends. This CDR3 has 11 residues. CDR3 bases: TGTGCCAGCAGCCTCTTGGATACGCAGTATTTT. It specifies CASSLLDTQYF.

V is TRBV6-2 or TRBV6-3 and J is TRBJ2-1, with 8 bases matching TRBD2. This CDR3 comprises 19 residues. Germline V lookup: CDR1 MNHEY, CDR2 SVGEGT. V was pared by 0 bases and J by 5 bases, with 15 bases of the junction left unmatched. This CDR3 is CASSYSVLAGSPRHNEQFF. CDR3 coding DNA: TGTGCCAGCAGTTACTCGGTCCTAGCGGGCAGTCCTAGGCACAATGAGCAGTTCTTC.

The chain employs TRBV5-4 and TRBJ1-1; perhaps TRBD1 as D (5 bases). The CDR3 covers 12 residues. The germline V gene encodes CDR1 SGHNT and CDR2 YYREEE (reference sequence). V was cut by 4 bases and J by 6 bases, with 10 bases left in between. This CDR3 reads CASSQVGAEAFF. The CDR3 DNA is TGTGCCAGCAGCCAAGTAGGGGCTGAAGCTTTCTTT.

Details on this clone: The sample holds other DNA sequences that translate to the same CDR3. The CDR3 is CASSLDRAGELFF. DNA for the CDR3: TGCGCCAGCAGCCTCGACAGGGCCGGGGAGCTGTTTTTT. The chain employs TRBV5-1 and TRBJ2-2; 7 bases agree with TRBD1. The CDR3 loop spans 13 amino acids. After removal of 4 bases from V and 6 bases from J, the junction contained 3 bases not matched to a gene. Germline V CDR1 and CDR2: SGHRS, YFSETQ.

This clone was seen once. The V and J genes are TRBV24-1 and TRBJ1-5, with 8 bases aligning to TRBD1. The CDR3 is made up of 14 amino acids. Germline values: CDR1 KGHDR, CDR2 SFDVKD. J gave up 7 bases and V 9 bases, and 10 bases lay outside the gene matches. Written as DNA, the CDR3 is TGTGCCACCTGGACAGGGAATTTTGGACAGCCCCAGCATTTT. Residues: CATWTGNFGQPQHF.